What follows are 15 T cell receptor beta chains derived from one specimen sequenced in a study of T cells expressing NK-cell markers. From the 5' RACE reads, TCRdb lists one entry per CDR3 protein and no DNA. The sample totals roughly 150,000 distinct CDR3 sequences; its top ten clones hold under 20%. The sample was blood T cells: a sorted CD56 or NKG2C T cell subset, CD4+ or CD8+ T cells, or bulk PBMC T cells (not recorded which). The receptors come from a woman aged 18-69 years in good health.

The CDR3 loop is CSLTGQTHTDTQYF. This rearrangement joins TRBV29-1 to TRBJ2-3; TCRdb selects TRBD1, and the lack of DNA leaves this call unchecked. This CDR3 spans 14 amino acids. In germline, CDR1 is SQVTM, CDR2 ANQGSEA.

The chain couples TRBV29-1 to TRBJ2-3; no DNA is available, so the TRBD2 call from TCRdb remains unchecked. There are 14 residues in the CDR3. Looked up from germline, CDR1 is SQVTM and CDR2 is ANQGSEA. CDR3 protein: CSVVRDLITDTQYF.

The rearrangement uses TRBV5-1 and TRBJ2-1. This CDR3 is built from 13 residues. Germline V gene sequence: CDR1 SGHRS, CDR2 YFSETQ. The CDR3 here is CASSSQGRLEQFF.

The chain employs TRBV10-2 and TRBJ1-5; without DNA, the TCRdb call of TRBD1 cannot be checked. CDR1 WSHSY and CDR2 SAAADI come from the germline V gene. This CDR3 has 13 residues. CDR3 protein: CASSGDNNQPQHF.

The rearrangement joins TRBV2 to TRBJ2-5; no DNA is available, so the TRBD2 call from TCRdb remains unchecked. CDR1 is SNHLY and CDR2 is FYNNEI in the germline V gene. CDR3 length: 15 amino acids. CDR3 loop: CASSPGLGFQETQYF.

The rearrangement joins TRBV7-8 to TRBJ1-5; no DNA is available, so the TRBD1 call from TCRdb remains unchecked. The CDR3 runs 16 residues. Germline CDR1 SGHVS, CDR2 FQNEAQ. CDR3 residues: CASSWGANRGGQPQHF.

The V gene is TRBV6-1, the J gene TRBJ2-2; TCRdb names TRBD1, which stays unverified in the absence of DNA. This CDR3 contains 17 residues. CDR1 and CDR2 from the germline V gene are MNHNS and SASEGT. The chain's CDR3 is CASSLRTGAYITGELFF.

The V and J genes are TRBV12-3 or TRBV12-4 and TRBJ1-1. The CDR3 totals 12 residues. CDR3 in amino acids: CASSLRSPEAFF.

The chain joins TRBV27 to TRBJ2-5. Germline loops: CDR1 MNHEY, CDR2 SMNVEV (reference sequence). The CDR3 is 13 residues long. CDR3 loop: CASSANRQETQYF.

V and J are TRBV5-1 and TRBJ2-3; TCRdb returns TRBD1, unconfirmable since there is no DNA. Germline-derived CDR1 and CDR2 are SGHRS and YFSETQ. The CDR3 sequence is 15 residues long. This chain's CDR3 is CASSSEGWDTDTQYF.

This chain uses TRBV3-1 with TRBJ2-2; TCRdb's D gene call, TRBD2, goes unchecked for lack of DNA. The CDR3 has 16 residues. CDR1 is LGHDT, CDR2 YNNKEL, per germline (reference sequence). The CDR3 region is CASSQERLANTGELFF.

CDR3 sequence: CATSRAGLADTQYF. V and J are TRBV15 and TRBJ2-3. CDR3 size: 14 residues. The germline gives CDR1 LNHNV, CDR2 YYDKDF (reference sequence).

This chain uses TRBV11-2 with TRBJ2-2; no DNA is available, so the TRBD1 call from TCRdb remains unchecked. CDR1 and CDR2 (germline): SGHAT, FQNNGV. CDR3 size: 14 residues. The CDR3 loop reads CASSPQGATGELFF.

V usage is TRBV5-1 and J usage is TRBJ2-7; TCRdb picks TRBD1, but there is no DNA to check that call. The germline V gene has CDR1 SGHRS and CDR2 YFSETQ. This CDR3 region has 15 residues. The CDR3 is CASSLPGTAAYEQYF. Full variable domain (missing parts from reference TRBV5-1 and TRBJ2-7): KAGVTQTPRYLIKTRGQQVTLSCSPISGHRSVSWYQQTPGQGLQFLFEYFSETQRNKGNFPGRFSGRQFSNSRSEMNVSTLELGDSALYLCASSLPGTAAYEQYFGPGTRLTVT.

The V call is TRBV25-1, the J call TRBJ2-7; the D call of TRBD2 rests on TCRdb alone, since no DNA is present to check it. Germline V gives CDR1 MGHDK, CDR2 SYGVNS. The CDR3 is made up of 15 amino acids. The CDR3 region is CASSTRSPSSYEQYF.